The 7 T cell receptor beta chains presented below share a single source sample, sequenced in a study of CD8+CD57+ T cells in acquired aplastic anemia. The study profiled TCR beta VDJ and CDR3 using genomic DNA as template. From the reads, TCRdb called clonotypes with MiXCR, one entry per CDR3 protein. The sample shows fewer than 150,000 distinct CDR3 sequences, roughly 50% of them seen only once. The specimen was sorted CD4+, CD8+, or CD8+CD57+ T cells (not recorded which) from PBMCs. The receptors originated from a human donor in good health, serving as a control.

V usage is TRBV29-1 and J usage is TRBJ2-5; 7 nucleotides align to TRBD1. The ends lost 8 bases at V and 7 bases at J; junction bases unmatched: 4. CDR1 is SQVTM, CDR2 ANQGSEA, per germline. This CDR3 contains 10 residues. CDR3 sequence: CSLRQGTQYF. Written as DNA, the CDR3 is TGCAGCCTTAGACAGGGGACCCAGTACTTC. The variable domain in full, with the rest retrieved from reference TRBV29-1 and TRBJ2-5, is SAVISQKPSRDICQRGTSLTIQCQVDSQVTMMFWYRQQPGQSLTLIATANQGSEATYESGFVIDKFPISRPNLTFSTLTVSNMSPEDSSIYLCSLRQGTQYFGPGTRLLVL.

This clonotype came up many times. The junction departs from the called germline gene at one end, perhaps through a read error. The chain uses TRBV2 and TRBJ1-4; D gene unclear. This CDR3 comprises 13 residues. Germline loops: CDR1 SNHLY, CDR2 FYNNEI. Here the CDR3 reads CASSVHENGKLFF. Here the CDR3 DNA reads TGTGCCAGCAGTGTTCACGAGAATGGAAAACTGTTTTTT.

The chain has TRBV20-1 and TRBJ2-7; D possibly corresponds to TRBD2 (5 bases). This CDR3 spans 14 amino acids. From germline, CDR1 is DFQATT and CDR2 SNEGSKA (reference sequence). V dropped 1 base and J dropped 3 bases, with 13 bases sitting between them. The CDR3 spells CSARGRGIIYEQYF. The CDR3 region has the DNA TGCAGTGCTAGAGGGCGAGGGATCATCTACGAGCAGTACTTC.

This clonotype was detected ten times or more. The rearrangement links TRBV4-1 to TRBJ1-2; D possibly corresponds to TRBD1 (5 bases). V was cut by 0 bases and J by 5 bases, with 13 bases left in between. Germline V lookup: CDR1 MGHRA, CDR2 YSYEKL. There are 15 residues in the CDR3. The CDR3 is CASSQEGTTRYGYTF. The DNA of the CDR3 is TGCGCCAGCAGCCAAGAGGGGACCACCAGGTATGGCTACACCTTC.

This rearrangement joins TRBV19 to TRBJ1-3, with D uncertain. This CDR3 region has 15 residues. Trimming pared 6 bases from V and 0 bases from J, leaving 12 bases between. Germline CDR1 is LNHDA and CDR2 is SQIVND (reference sequence). The CDR3 bases are TGTGCCAGTAGCGTGTGGGCCAGCTCTGGAAACACCATATATTTT. This gives the protein CASSVWASSGNTIYF.

The chain has TRBV7-2 and TRBJ2-7, with a weak D call TRBD2 (5 bases). Trimming took 3 bases from V and 3 from J, leaving 9 bases between them. Germline V CDR1 and CDR2: SGHTA, FQGNSA. CDR3 length equals 13 residues. This CDR3 reads CASSLELGYEQYF. CDR3 sequence (DNA): TGTGCCAGCAGCTTGGAACTAGGCTACGAGCAGTACTTC.

In its sample, this clonotype was seen many times. V gene TRBV3-1 combines with J gene TRBJ1-1, with D tentatively TRBD1 (5 bases). Trimming took 10 bases from V and 6 from J, leaving 21 bases between them. This CDR3 has 14 residues. The germline V gene has CDR1 LGHDT and CDR2 YNNKEL (reference sequence). CDR3 loop: CATSPRQGSPEAFF. In DNA form, the CDR3 reads TGTGCCACCTCCCCCCGGCAGGGTAGCCCTGAAGCTTTCTTT.